This T cell receptor beta chain was identified in a study of vaccination effects on CD4 cells after COVID-19. Sequenced by immunoSEQ multiplex PCR; TCRdb stores in-frame clones only, minus some. The top ten clones hold less than 1.6% of a sample with roughly 34,000 clones, roughly four fifths of them seen once. Study conclusions and caveats: Healthy vaccine recipients' vaccine-induced clones were almost all SARS-CoV-2 mono-reactive.

On this clone itself: The antigen remains undetermined.

Pools of viral peptides were used by the ViraFEST assay to expand antigen-specific CD4+ T cells ahead of sequencing. After about 10 days in culture, the CD4+ T cells were isolated. Participants completed two doses of the BNT162b2 or mRNA-1273 vaccine. Wells of around 2.2 million PBMC each were grown with around 10 IU/ml IL-2 and approximately 9.5 ug/ml peptides. CDR1 and CDR2 (germline): SGHTA, FQGNSA. This CDR3 is built from 17 residues. The junction had 13 bases not matched to a gene; V was cut back by 5 bases and J by 7 bases. The chain recombines TRBV7-2 with TRBJ1-6, with TRBD1 matching 8 bases. Source: CD4+ T cells from PBMCs cultured with HCoV-NL63 spike peptides, taken after COVID-19 vaccination. This receptor was identified in a human donor who received a COVID-19 vaccine. Some clones in this sample may be carry-over from other donors' samples. The chain's CDR3 is CASSPGQGGVRNSPLHF. The CDR3 DNA is TGTGCCAGCAGCCCCGGACAGGGAGGGGTGAGGAATTCACCCCTCCACTTT.